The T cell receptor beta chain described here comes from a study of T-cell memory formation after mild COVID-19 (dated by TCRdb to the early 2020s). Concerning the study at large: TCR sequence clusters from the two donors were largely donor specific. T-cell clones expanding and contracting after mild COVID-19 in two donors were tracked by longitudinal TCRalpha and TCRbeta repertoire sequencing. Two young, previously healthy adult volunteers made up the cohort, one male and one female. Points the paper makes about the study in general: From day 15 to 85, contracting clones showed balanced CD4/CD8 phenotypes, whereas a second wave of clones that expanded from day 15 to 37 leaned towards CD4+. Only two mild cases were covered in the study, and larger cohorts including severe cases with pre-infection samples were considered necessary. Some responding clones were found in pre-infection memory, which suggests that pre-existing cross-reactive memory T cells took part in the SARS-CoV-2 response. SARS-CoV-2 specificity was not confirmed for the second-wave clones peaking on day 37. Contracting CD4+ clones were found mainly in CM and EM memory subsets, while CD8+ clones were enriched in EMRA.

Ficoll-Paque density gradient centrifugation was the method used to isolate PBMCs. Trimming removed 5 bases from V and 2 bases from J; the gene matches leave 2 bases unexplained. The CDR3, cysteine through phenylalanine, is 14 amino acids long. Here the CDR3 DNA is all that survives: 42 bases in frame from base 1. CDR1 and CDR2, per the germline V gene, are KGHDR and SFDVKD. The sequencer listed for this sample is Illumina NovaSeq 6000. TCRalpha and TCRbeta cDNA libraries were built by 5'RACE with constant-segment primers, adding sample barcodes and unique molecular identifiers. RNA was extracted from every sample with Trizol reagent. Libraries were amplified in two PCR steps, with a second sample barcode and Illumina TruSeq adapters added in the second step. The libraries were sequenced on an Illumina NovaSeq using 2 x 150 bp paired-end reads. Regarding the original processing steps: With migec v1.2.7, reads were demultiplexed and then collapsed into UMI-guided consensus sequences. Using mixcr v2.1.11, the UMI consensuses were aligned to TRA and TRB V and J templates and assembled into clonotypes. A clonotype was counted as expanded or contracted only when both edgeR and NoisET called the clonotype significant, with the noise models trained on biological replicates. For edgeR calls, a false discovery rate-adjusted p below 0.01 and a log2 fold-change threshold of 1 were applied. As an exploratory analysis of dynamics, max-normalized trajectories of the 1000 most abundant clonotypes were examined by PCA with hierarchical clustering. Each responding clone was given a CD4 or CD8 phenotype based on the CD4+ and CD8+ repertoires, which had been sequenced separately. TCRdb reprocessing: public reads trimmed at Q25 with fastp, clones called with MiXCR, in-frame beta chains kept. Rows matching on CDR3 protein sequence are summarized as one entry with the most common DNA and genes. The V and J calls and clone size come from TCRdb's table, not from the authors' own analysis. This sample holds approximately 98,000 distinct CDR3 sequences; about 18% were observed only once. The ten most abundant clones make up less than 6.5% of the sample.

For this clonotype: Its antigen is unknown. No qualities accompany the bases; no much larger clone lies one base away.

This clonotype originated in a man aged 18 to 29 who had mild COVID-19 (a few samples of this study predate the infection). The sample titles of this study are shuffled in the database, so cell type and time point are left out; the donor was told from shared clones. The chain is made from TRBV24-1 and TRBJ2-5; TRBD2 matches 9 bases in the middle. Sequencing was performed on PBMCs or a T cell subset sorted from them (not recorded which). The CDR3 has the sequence CATSAAGGQETQYF. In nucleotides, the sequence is TGTGCCACCAGTGCAGCGGGGGGACAAGAGACCCAGTACTTC.